What follows are 29 T cell receptor beta chains derived from one specimen sequenced in a study of cytomegalovirus exposure and HLA in healthy donors. PCR employed 60 Vbeta and 13 Jbeta primers. Here immunoSEQ multiplex PCR was the method, and the copy in TCRdb shows in-frame clones only, minus some. The data show 150,000 to 200,000 clones, about 85% seen once. The sequenced sample was PBMCs. These receptor sequences come from a man in his late teens or twenties in good health and CMV-seropositive.

This clone was picked up one time. The chain combines TRBV6-1 with TRBJ2-1; D not resolved. The V and J ends lost 3 bases and 6 bases respectively, with 24 bases between them. This CDR3 comprises 18 residues. Looked up from germline, CDR1 is MNHNS and CDR2 is SASEGT. The CDR3 spells CASSEGALVGLSANEQFF. CDR3 bases: TGTGCCAGCAGTGAGGGCGCCTTAGTTGGGTTGTCCGCCAATGAGCAGTTCTTC.

This chain uses TRBV19 with TRBJ2-5; TRBD2 might be the D (6 bases). V lost 3 bases and J 3 bases, leaving 14 bases between the germline ends. CDR1 LNHDA and CDR2 SQIVND come from the germline V gene (reference sequence). This CDR3 spans 15 amino acids. The DNA for the CDR3 is TGTGCCAGTAGTATCCCGGGACTGAATAAAGAGACCCAGTACTTC. Residues: CASSIPGLNKETQYF.

The chain is built from TRBV10-3 and TRBJ2-7; D is possibly TRBD1 (6 bases). The ends were cut back, 8 bases at V and 2 bases at J, with 10 bases in the middle. Germline CDR1 is ENHRY and CDR2 is SYGVKD. CDR3 size: 12 residues. The CDR3 DNA is TGTGCCATCCGGGACACCCCCTACGAGCAGTACTTC. This translates into CAIRDTPYEQYF.

The chain links TRBV5-1 to TRBJ1-2; D possibly corresponds to TRBD1 (6 bases). The CDR3 sequence is 15 residues long. Germline-derived CDR1 and CDR2 are SGHRS and YFSETQ. The V and J ends lost 7 bases and 5 bases respectively, with 21 bases between them. The CDR3 DNA reads as TGCGCCAGCCCGGACAGCCGGGATCACCAATATGGCTACACCTTC. Translating it yields CASPDSRDHQYGYTF.

V is TRBV18 and J is TRBJ1-2, with D uncertain. Germline V gene lookup returns CDR1 KGHSH and CDR2 LQKENI. V lost 5 bases and J lost 8, with 12 bases in between. This CDR3 comprises 12 residues. Written as DNA, the CDR3 is TGTGCCAGCTCAATTGTCGGGAGAGGCTACACCTTC. Protein sequence: CASSIVGRGYTF.

This CDR3 is CASSSPWGQGTEAFF. The CDR3 DNA reads TGTGCCAGCAGTTCCCCGTGGGGACAGGGCACTGAAGCTTTCTTT. The V gene is TRBV6-1, the J gene TRBJ1-1; 9 positions match TRBD1. With V trimmed by 5 bases and J by 4 bases, 8 bases remained unmatched. CDR1 is MNHNS and CDR2 is SASEGT in the germline V gene. This CDR3 comprises 15 residues.

This clone has only one observation. The chain links TRBV7-2 to TRBJ2-7; 9 bases match TRBD2. Germline CDR1 reads SGHTA; CDR2 reads FQGNSA. J was trimmed by 2 bases and V by 3 bases; bases with no gene match: 14. The CDR3 is made up of 18 amino acids. CDR3 DNA: TGTGCCAGCAGCTTTTCGGCTTTGCGCGGCGGGGGGGCCTACGAGCAGTACTTC. Translation: CASSFSALRGGGAYEQYF.

The chain combines TRBV18 with TRBJ2-7; 10 nucleotides agree with TRBD1. This CDR3 region has 16 residues. The germline CDR1 and CDR2 sequences are KGHSH and LQKENI. J gave up 6 bases and V 2 bases, and 10 bases lay outside the gene matches. The DNA of the CDR3 is TGTGCCAGCTCACCAACACAGGGGACAGGGGTCGGCGAGCAGTACTTC. As protein: CASSPTQGTGVGEQYF.

The sample holds a few counts of this clone. This chain uses TRBV5-1 with TRBJ2-1; 7 nucleotides match TRBD1. Germline lookup yields CDR1 SGHRS and CDR2 YFSETQ. CDR3 length: 15 amino acids. V shed 6 bases, J shed 6 bases, and the junction held 12 bases outside the gene matches. Written as DNA, the CDR3 is TGCGCCAGCACCCCCCGGGACAGCTCTAGCAATGAGCAGTTCTTC. It is translated as CASTPRDSSSNEQFF.

The rearrangement uses TRBV2 and TRBJ2-7; D remains ambiguous. V dropped 4 bases and J dropped 7 bases, with 8 bases sitting between them. CDR1 and CDR2 (germline): SNHLY, FYNNEI. The CDR3 consists of 11 residues. The CDR3 DNA reads as TGTGCCAGCAGTGTGCTTCAGGAGCAGTACTTC. The encoded protein is CASSVLQEQYF.

This chain connects TRBV6-6 to TRBJ2-3, with D possibly matching TRBD2 (6 bases). The V end was cut by 6 bases, the J end by 3 bases, with 10 bases between. The germline gives CDR1 MNHNY, CDR2 SVGAGI (reference sequence). CDR3 length: 13 amino acids. CDR3: CASSPGLTDTQYF. The DNA for the CDR3 is TGTGCCAGCAGCCCGGGACTTACAGATACGCAGTATTTT.

The rearrangement links TRBV9 to TRBJ2-1; tentative D call: TRBD1 (6 bases). This CDR3 spans 17 amino acids. V lost 0 bases and J 8 bases, leaving 21 bases between the germline ends. CDR1 and CDR2 from the germline V gene are SGDLS and YYNGEE. CDR3 bases: TGTGCCAGCAGCGTAGAATACCGGGACATTAGGGGCGATGAGCAGTTCTTC. Residues: CASSVEYRDIRGDEQFF.

This chain joins TRBV2 and TRBJ1-1, with a possible D match to TRBD1 (6 bases). V lost 8 bases to trimming and J lost 6 bases, with 13 bases between them. This CDR3 spans 12 amino acids. Germline V gene lookup returns CDR1 SNHLY and CDR2 FYNNEI. CDR3 in DNA: TGTGCCAGCGAGGTCACAGGGTCTGAAGCTTTCTTT. It encodes CASEVTGSEAFF.

V gene TRBV6-5 combines with J gene TRBJ2-3, with TRBD2 matching 9 bases. With V trimmed by 7 bases and J by 6 bases, 8 bases remained unmatched. The CDR3 spans 14 residues. Germline CDR1 MNHEY, CDR2 SVGAGI. The CDR3 spells CASMAGGLLDTQYF. In DNA form, the CDR3 reads TGTGCCAGCATGGCGGGGGGGCTTCTCGATACGCAGTATTTT.

The chain couples TRBV10-1 to TRBJ1-5, with 9 positions matching TRBD1. The CDR3 covers 16 residues. The V and J ends lost 6 bases and 3 bases, in that order; junction bases with no gene match: 9. Germline CDR1 reads WNHNN; CDR2 reads SYGVQD (reference sequence). The CDR3 loop is CASRGEDRGHNQPQHF. The CDR3, as DNA: TGCGCCAGCAGGGGTGAGGACAGGGGCCACAATCAGCCCCAGCATTTT.

With regard to this clone: A junction boundary mismatches the germline segment, possibly from a read error. The chain links TRBV25-1 to TRBJ2-3; no reliable D call. From germline, CDR1 is MGHDK and CDR2 SYGVNS. There are 13 residues in the CDR3. The CDR3 region has the DNA TGTGCCAGCAGTGACGGGTCCACAAATACGCAGTATTTT. It encodes CASSDGSTNTQYF.

This chain links TRBV18 with TRBJ1-2; the match to TRBD1 covers 8 bases. The V and J ends lost 4 bases and 8 bases, in that order; junction bases with no gene match: 9. CDR1 KGHSH and CDR2 LQKENI come from the germline V gene. CDR3 length: 14 amino acids. Written as DNA, the CDR3 is TGTGCCAGCTCACAACAGGACAGGGCGAGCGGCTACACCTTC. It encodes CASSQQDRASGYTF.

V is TRBV10-3 and J is TRBJ2-5; 13 bases align to TRBD2. Unmatched junction bases numbered 7, after V lost 10 bases and J lost 5 bases. CDR1 is ENHRY and CDR2 is SYGVKD in the germline V gene. The CDR3 consists of 14 residues. This CDR3 reads CATMGGLAGETQYF. CDR3 DNA sequence: TGTGCCACCATGGGGGGACTAGCGGGGGAGACCCAGTACTTC.

The chain couples TRBV29-1 to TRBJ1-1; the match to TRBD1 covers 7 bases. After removal of 4 bases from V and 5 bases from J, the junction contained 4 bases not matched to a gene. The V gene's germline CDR1 is SQVTM and CDR2 ANQGSEA. The CDR3 has 12 residues. The CDR3 protein is CSVGPGGTEAFF. In DNA form, the CDR3 reads TGCAGCGTTGGTCCAGGGGGGACTGAAGCTTTCTTT. The variable domain in full, completed from reference TRBV29-1 and TRBJ1-1, reads SAVISQKPSRDICQRGTSLTIQCQVDSQVTMMFWYRQQPGQSLTLIATANQGSEATYESGFVIDKFPISRPNLTFSTLTVSNMSPEDSSIYLCSVGPGGTEAFFGQGTRLTVV.

V and J are TRBV6-5 and TRBJ1-2; unclear D gene. Germline CDR1 and CDR2: MNHEY and SVGAGI. The CDR3 runs to 12 residues. Trimming left V 6 bases short and J 4 bases short, with 9 bases between. The CDR3 nucleotides are TGTGCCAGCAGAGGAGGAGGCTATGGCTACACCTTC. Translated, it gives CASRGGGYGYTF.

The rearrangement links TRBV9 to TRBJ1-6, with 7 bases lining up with TRBD1. Germline loops: CDR1 SGDLS, CDR2 YYNGEE. The CDR3 runs to 15 residues. V lost 3 bases, J lost 8 bases, and 8 bases stayed unmatched. CDR3 coding DNA: TGTGCCAGCAGCGAGACAGGGTCTGGGTATTCACCCCTCCACTTT. Amino acids: CASSETGSGYSPLHF.

This clone was recorded only once. V is TRBV6-1 and J is TRBJ2-3; 8 bases are shared with TRBD1. The CDR3 extends over 15 amino acids. After removal of 5 bases from V and 2 bases from J, the junction contained 6 bases not matched to a gene. The germline gives CDR1 MNHNS, CDR2 SASEGT. The CDR3 bases are TGTGCCAGCAGTAACCAGGGGGCTAACACAGATACGCAGTATTTT. This sequence encodes CASSNQGANTDTQYF.

CDR3 amino acids: CASSETSENTDTQYF. The CDR3 DNA follows: TGTGCCAGCAGTGAGACTAGCGAGAACACAGATACGCAGTATTTT. The chain employs TRBV6-4 and TRBJ2-3; 8 bases map to TRBD2. V lost 3 bases and J lost 2; bases outside the gene matches: 4. Germline loops: CDR1 MRHNA, CDR2 SNTAGT. The CDR3 runs to 15 residues.

V gene TRBV6-5 combines with J gene TRBJ2-1; 7 nucleotides line up with TRBD1. J was trimmed by 0 bases and V by 0 bases; bases with no gene match: 2. The germline V gene has CDR1 MNHEY and CDR2 SVGAGI. This CDR3 has 16 residues. CDR3 in DNA: TGTGCCAGCAGTTACTCATGGACAGGCTCCTACAATGAGCAGTTCTTC. This sequence encodes CASSYSWTGSYNEQFF.

On this clone: The sample has other DNA sequences that encode this CDR3 too. This rearrangement joins TRBV19 to TRBJ1-1, with a possible D match to TRBD1 (5 bases). V dropped 3 bases and J dropped 0 bases, with 8 bases sitting between them. The CDR3 runs to 14 residues. Per the germline V gene, CDR1 is LNHDA and CDR2 is SQIVND (reference sequence). The CDR3 coding sequence is TGTGCCAGTAGTATTAAGGGGATGAACACTGAAGCTTTCTTT. This gives the protein CASSIKGMNTEAFF.

The chain is built from TRBV6-6 and TRBJ1-1; D perhaps matches TRBD1 (5 bases). V lost 6 bases to trimming and J lost 0 bases, with 11 bases between them. Germline CDR1 and CDR2: MNHNY and SVGAGI (reference sequence). The CDR3 runs to 14 residues. Here the CDR3 DNA reads TGTGCCAGCAGGGCAGGGTTCGTGAACACTGAAGCTTTCTTT. Translated, it gives CASRAGFVNTEAFF.

The J gene is TRBJ1-2, the V gene TRBV19; a possible D gene is TRBD1 (5 bases). The CDR3 consists of 13 residues. From germline, CDR1 is LNHDA and CDR2 SQIVND (reference sequence). The V gene lost 0 bases and the J gene lost 6 bases, with 8 bases spanning the gap. The CDR3 DNA reads TGTGCCAGTAGTATAGAGGGGCTGGATGGCTACACCTTC. Protein product: CASSIEGLDGYTF.

The rearrangement joins TRBV19 to TRBJ2-1; a possible D gene is TRBD1 (5 bases). CDR3 size: 13 residues. V lost 7 bases to trimming and J lost 5 bases, with 12 bases between them. Per germline, CDR1 LNHDA and CDR2 SQIVND (reference sequence). CDR3 loop: CASTQGINNEQFF. CDR3 in DNA: TGTGCCAGTACCCAGGGAATTAACAATGAGCAGTTCTTC. Supplemented by reference TRBV19 and TRBJ2-1, the full variable domain reads DGGITQSPKYLFRKEGQNVTLSCEQNLNHDAMYWYRQDPGQGLRLIYYSQIVNDFQKGDIAEGYSVSREKKESFPLTVTSAQKNPTAFYLCASTQGINNEQFFGPGTRLTVL.

V gene TRBV5-1 combines with J gene TRBJ2-1, with TRBD2 matching over 10 bases. CDR3 length: 18 amino acids. The junction had 10 bases not matched to a gene; V was cut back by 4 bases and J by 0 bases. Germline V gives CDR1 SGHRS, CDR2 YFSETQ. The CDR3 nucleotides read TGCGCCAGCAGCCGTAGCGGGGGGTCGATCAGCTCCTACAATGAGCAGTTCTTC. This gives the protein CASSRSGGSISSYNEQFF.